This T cell receptor (beta chain) was recovered during a study of blood T cell repertoires in COVID-19. On the study more broadly: Samples came from the United States, Italy and Spain, spanning acute and convalescent COVID-19. The analysed material was cDNA or gDNA that came from T cells, B-cell-depleted T cells, or PBMCs.

Original processing methods: Quantification of nucleated cells was approximated via reference gene primer amplification. Profiled with immunoSEQ multiplex PCR; TCRdb holds only in-frame clones, not every one. V and J calls and clone size are given by that table; D and trimming were obtained from the DNA. The sample lists more than 90,000 clones; approximately 77% were seen once. V was clipped by 4 bases and J by 5 bases; unmatched bases: 8. The germline V gene encodes CDR1 SGDLS and CDR2 YYNGEE. This CDR3 is 15 amino acids long. The rearrangement joins TRBV9 to TRBJ2-1, with 8 nucleotides matching TRBD1. Sequencing was done on a sample of peripheral blood. This receptor was taken from a woman older than 75 with acute or convalescent COVID-19. The CDR3 region is CASSPGLGQDNEQFF. As DNA, the CDR3 is TGTGCCAGCAGCCCGGGACTGGGACAGGACAATGAGCAGTTCTTC.